These T cell receptor beta chains were read from a single sample in a study of OX40 agonist ivuxolimab in advanced cancers. TCRdb keeps only in-frame clones here, not all; method: immunoSEQ multiplex PCR. The sample has around 71,000 clones; roughly 86% are singletons. Sample: CD4+ or CD8+ T cells sorted from blood, taken in a trial of the OX40 agonist ivuxolimab. These receptor sequences come from an adult with an advanced solid tumor such as melanoma, head and neck, liver or kidney cancer. Each CDR3 is given with its conserved first and last residue. The order of the fields is V gene, CDR3 protein.

v_call: TRBV6-1
cdr3_aa: CASSTGQAESNEQFF

v_call: TRBV7-9
cdr3_aa: CASTPSMNNYGYTF

v_call: TRBV6-5
cdr3_aa: CASSYSRGEETQYF

v_call: TRBV28
cdr3_aa: CASNKPGAVQETQYF

v_call: TRBV18
cdr3_aa: CASSVGGGYNEQFF

v_call: TRBV9
cdr3_aa: CASSVGVSGNTIYF

v_call: TRBV7-2
cdr3_aa: CASSATRTDRPDTQYF

v_call: TRBV27
cdr3_aa: CASSGGRSYGYTF

v_call: TRBV19
cdr3_aa: CASSGVSGANVLTF

v_call: TRBV10-3
cdr3_aa: CAISGGETGGQPQHF

v_call: TRBV30
cdr3_aa: CAWSDGRGSGNTIYF

v_call: TRBV18
cdr3_aa: CASSAAEASYNEQFF

v_call: TRBV7-2
cdr3_aa: CASSFTDTQYF

v_call: TRBV5-1
cdr3_aa: CASSLDPGARNEQFF